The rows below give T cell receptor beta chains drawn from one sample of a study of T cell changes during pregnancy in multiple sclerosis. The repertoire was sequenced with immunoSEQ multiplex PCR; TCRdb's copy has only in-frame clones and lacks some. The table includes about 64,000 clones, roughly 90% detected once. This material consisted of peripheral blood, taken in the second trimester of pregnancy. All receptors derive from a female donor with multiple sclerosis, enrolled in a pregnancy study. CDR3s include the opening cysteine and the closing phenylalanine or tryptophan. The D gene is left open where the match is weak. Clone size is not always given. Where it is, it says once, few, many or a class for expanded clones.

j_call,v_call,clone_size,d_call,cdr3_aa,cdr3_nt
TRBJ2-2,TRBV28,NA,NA,CASSLRAPGELFF,TGTGCCAGCAGTTTGAGGGCCCCCGGGGAGCTGTTTTTT
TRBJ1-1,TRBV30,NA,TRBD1,CAWSVSGTGTEAFF,TGTGCCTGGAGCGTAAGTGGGACAGGGACTGAAGCTTTCTTT
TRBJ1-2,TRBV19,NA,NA,CASRTDGGPYGYTF,TGTGCCAGTAGGACGGACGGAGGCCCCTATGGCTACACCTTC
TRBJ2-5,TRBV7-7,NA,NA,CASSLAPAPQETQYF,TGTGCTAGCAGCTTAGCTCCAGCGCCTCAAGAGACCCAGTACTTC
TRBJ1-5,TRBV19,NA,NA,CASSQVYSNQPQHF,TGTGCCAGTTCACAGGTTTATAGCAATCAGCCCCAGCATTTT
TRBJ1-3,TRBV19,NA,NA,CASTEMYSGNTIYF,TGTGCCAGTACCGAGATGTACTCTGGAAACACCATATATTTT
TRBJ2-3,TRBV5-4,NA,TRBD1,CASSSRDRGPDTQYF,TGTGCCAGCAGCTCCCGGGACAGGGGGCCAGATACGCAGTATTTT
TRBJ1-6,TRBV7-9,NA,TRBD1,CASSLRDRGTSPLHF,TGTGCCAGCAGCCTCCGGGACAGGGGGACCTCACCCCTCCACTTT
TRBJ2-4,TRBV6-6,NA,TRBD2,CASSGDAGGAKNIQYF,TGTGCCAGCAGTGGGGATGCGGGGGGGGCCAAAAACATTCAGTACTTC
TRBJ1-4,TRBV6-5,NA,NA,CASSYSNRENEKLFF,TGTGCCAGCAGTTACTCGAACAGGGAAAATGAAAAACTGTTTTTT
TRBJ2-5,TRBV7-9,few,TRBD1,CASRGTEETQYF,TGTGCCAGCAGAGGGACAGAAGAGACCCAGTACTTC
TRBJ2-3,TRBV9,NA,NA,CASTDGTGDTQYF,TGTGCCAGCACTGACGGTACAGGCGATACGCAGTATTTT
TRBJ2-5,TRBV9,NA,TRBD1,CASSAPGTGSPQYF,TGTGCCAGCAGCGCCCCCGGGACAGGGTCCCCCCAGTACTTC
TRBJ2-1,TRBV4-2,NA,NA,CASSQEWRGYNEQFF,TGTGCCAGCAGCCAAGAGTGGCGGGGCTACAATGAGCAGTTCTTC
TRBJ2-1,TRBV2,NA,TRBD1,CASSRQGSSYNEQFF,TGTGCCAGCAGCCGACAGGGGAGCTCCTACAATGAGCAGTTCTTC
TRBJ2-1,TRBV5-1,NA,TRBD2,CASSLVGTSGSRGYNEQFF,TGCGCCAGCAGCCTGGTCGGGACTAGCGGGAGTCGGGGGTACAATGAGCAGTTCTTC
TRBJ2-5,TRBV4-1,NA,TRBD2,CASSQDRISGSRETQYF,TGCGCCAGCAGCCAAGATCGAATTAGCGGGAGCCGGGAGACCCAGTACTTC
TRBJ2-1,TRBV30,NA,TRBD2,CAWSVMLAGGFGTLNEQFF,TGTGCCTGGAGTGTGATGTTAGCGGGAGGATTCGGGACACTGAATGAGCAGTTCTTC
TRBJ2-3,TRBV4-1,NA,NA,CASSQAPGDFADTQYF,TGCGCCAGCAGCCAAGCCCCGGGAGACTTTGCAGATACGCAGTATTTT
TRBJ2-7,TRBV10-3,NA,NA,CAISEAGQIYEQYF,TGTGCCATCAGTGAGGCGGGACAGATCTACGAGCAGTACTTC
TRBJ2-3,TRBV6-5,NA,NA,CASLKRGYTDTQYF,TGTGCCAGCCTAAAAAGGGGCTACACAGATACGCAGTATTTT
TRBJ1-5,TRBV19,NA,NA,CASSITQYSNQPQHF,TGTGCCAGTAGTATCACACAGTATAGCAATCAGCCCCAGCATTTT
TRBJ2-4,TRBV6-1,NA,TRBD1,CASWLGGAGNIQYF,TGTGCCAGTTGGTTAGGGGGCGCGGGAAACATTCAGTACTTC
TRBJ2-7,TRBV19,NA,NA,CASSIDLEGYEQYF,TGTGCCAGTAGTATAGATCTTGAGGGATACGAGCAGTACTTC
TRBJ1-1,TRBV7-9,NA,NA,CASSSAQGNTEAFF,TGTGCCAGCAGCTCCGCGCAGGGCAACACTGAAGCTTTCTTT
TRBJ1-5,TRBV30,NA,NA,CAWSTGRGPYSNQPQHF,TGTGCCTGGAGCACGGGCAGGGGCCCCTATAGCAATCAGCCCCAGCATTTT
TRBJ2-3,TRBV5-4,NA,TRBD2,CASSSRSGRTDTQYF,TGTGCCAGCAGCTCCCGTAGCGGGCGCACAGATACGCAGTATTTT
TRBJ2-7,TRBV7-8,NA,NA,CASSLALRGVYEQYF,TGTGCCAGCAGCTTAGCGTTGAGAGGAGTCTACGAGCAGTACTTC
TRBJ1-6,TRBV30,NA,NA,CAWSSGVDSPLHF,TGTGCCTGGAGTAGCGGGGTAGATTCACCCCTCCACTTT
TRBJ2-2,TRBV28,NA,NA,CASSFWAENTGELFF,TGTGCCAGCAGCTTTTGGGCCGAGAACACCGGGGAGCTGTTTTTT
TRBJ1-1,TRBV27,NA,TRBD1,CASLKLQGLVTEAFF,TGTGCCAGCCTCAAATTACAGGGGTTGGTCACTGAAGCTTTCTTT
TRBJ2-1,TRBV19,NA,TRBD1,CASGLDRGVYNEQFF,TGTGCCAGTGGGTTAGACAGGGGTGTCTACAATGAGCAGTTCTTC
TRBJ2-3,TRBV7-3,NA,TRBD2,CASSPSQRESADTQYF,TGTGCCAGCAGCCCATCCCAGCGGGAGAGCGCAGATACGCAGTATTTT
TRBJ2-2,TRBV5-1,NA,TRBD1,CASRTGSPGELFF,TGCGCCAGCAGGACAGGGTCGCCCGGGGAGCTGTTTTTT
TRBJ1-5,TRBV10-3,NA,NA,CAIRQGLEGNQPQHF,TGTGCCATCAGGCAGGGGTTAGAGGGCAATCAGCCCCAGCATTTT
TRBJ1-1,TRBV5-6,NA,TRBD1,CASSPGQRPTEAFF,TGTGCCAGCAGCCCGGGACAGCGCCCAACTGAAGCTTTCTTT
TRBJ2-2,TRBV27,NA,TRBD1,CASREGQGVTGELFF,TGTGCCAGCAGAGAGGGACAGGGGGTAACCGGGGAGCTGTTTTTT
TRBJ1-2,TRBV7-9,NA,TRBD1,CASSLVGTDYGYTF,TGTGCCAGCAGCTTAGTAGGGACAGACTATGGCTACACCTTC
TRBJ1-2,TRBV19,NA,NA,CASSWGGSYGYTF,TGTGCCAGTAGTTGGGGGGGGTCCTATGGCTACACCTTC
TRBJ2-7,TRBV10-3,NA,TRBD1,CAISGQGLADEQYF,TGTGCCATCAGTGGACAGGGGTTAGCGGACGAGCAGTACTTC
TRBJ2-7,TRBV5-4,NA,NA,CASNPRELTREQYF,TGTGCCAGCAACCCACGGGAACTGACTCGCGAGCAGTACTTC
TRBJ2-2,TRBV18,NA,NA,CASSGQWLGGELFF,TGTGCCAGCTCAGGGCAGTGGCTCGGCGGGGAGCTGTTTTTT
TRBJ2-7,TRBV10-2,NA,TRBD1,CASSEPGQGSYEQYF,TGCGCCAGCAGTGAGCCCGGACAGGGTTCCTACGAGCAGTACTTC
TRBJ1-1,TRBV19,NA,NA,CASSMTRDTEAFF,TGTGCCAGTAGTATGACCCGGGACACTGAAGCTTTCTTT
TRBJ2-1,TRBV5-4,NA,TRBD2,CASSPGLAGAYNEQFF,TGTGCCAGCAGCCCCGGACTAGCGGGAGCCTACAATGAGCAGTTCTTC
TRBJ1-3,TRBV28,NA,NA,CASSMGPRIGGNTIYF,TGTGCCAGCAGTATGGGCCCTCGAATCGGTGGAAACACCATATATTTT
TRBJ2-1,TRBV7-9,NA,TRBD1,CASSLGQGSYNEQFF,TGTGCCAGCAGCTTAGGACAGGGAAGCTACAATGAGCAGTTCTTC
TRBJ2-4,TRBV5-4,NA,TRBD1,CASSEGQGQNIQYF,TGTGCCAGCAGCGAGGGACAGGGCCAAAACATTCAGTACTTC
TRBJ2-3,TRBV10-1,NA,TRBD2,CASSEPGLASDTQYF,TGCGCCAGCAGTGAGCCTGGACTAGCGTCAGATACGCAGTATTTT